This entry lists 30 T cell receptor beta chains sequenced from one sample in a study of technical replicates of blood from a few donors. The method was immunoSEQ multiplex PCR; TCRdb's version includes in-frame clones alone and lacks a portion of them. The profile shows about 85,000 clones, around 94% of them singletons. The sample taken for sequencing was T cells isolated from PBMCs. The source is a human donor in good health.

This clone was recorded a few times. This chain joins TRBV10-3 and TRBJ1-1; D perhaps matches TRBD1 (6 bases). Per the germline V gene, CDR1 is ENHRY and CDR2 is SYGVKD. The CDR3 runs to 13 residues. Between the trimmed V and J ends, which lost 4 bases and 1 base, there was a span of 7 bases. The CDR3 region has the DNA TGTGCCATCAGTGGGACAGAGAACACTGAAGCTTTCTTT. It specifies CAISGTENTEAFF.

This chain links TRBV19 with TRBJ2-7, with 7 positions matching TRBD2. V lost 1 base, J lost 4 bases, and 13 bases stayed unmatched. The CDR3 runs to 17 residues. CDR1 LNHDA and CDR2 SQIVND come from the germline V gene (reference sequence). The CDR3 region is CASSIGLTSFSFYEQYF. The DNA of the CDR3 is TGTGCCAGTAGTATAGGTTTGACTAGCTTTAGTTTTTACGAGCAGTACTTC.

The chain couples TRBV6-1 to TRBJ2-3, with D perhaps TRBD2 (6 bases). This CDR3 has 15 amino acids. Trimming took 0 bases from V and 0 from J, leaving 7 bases between them. The germline V gene encodes CDR1 MNHNS and CDR2 SASEGT. As DNA, the CDR3 is TGTGCCAGCAGTGAAGCAGGGACTAGCACAGATACGCAGTATTTT. It is translated as CASSEAGTSTDTQYF.

The V call is TRBV7-8, the J call TRBJ2-1, with a weak D call TRBD1 (5 bases). This CDR3 comprises 12 residues. The V and J ends lost 2 bases and 12 bases respectively, with 11 bases between them. Germline CDR1 reads SGHVS; CDR2 reads FQNEAQ. The DNA of the CDR3 is TGTGCCAGCAGCTTATCCGACAGAGGGCAGTTCTTC. It specifies CASSLSDRGQFF.

This chain uses TRBV10-2 with TRBJ2-2, with a tentative D call TRBD2 (6 bases). V lost 7 bases to trimming and J lost 6 bases, with 12 bases between them. This CDR3 is 13 amino acids long. Germline CDR1 WSHSY, CDR2 SAAADI. CDR3 sequence: CASIGGGAGELFF. The CDR3 nucleotides are TGCGCCAGCATTGGAGGAGGGGCCGGGGAGCTGTTTTTT.

The V and J genes are TRBV7-8 and TRBJ2-7, with D tentatively TRBD1 (5 bases). Germline V gene lookup returns CDR1 SGHVS and CDR2 FQNEAQ. This CDR3 contains 14 residues. Trimming pared 2 bases from V and 2 bases from J, leaving 10 bases between. The chain's CDR3 is CASSLRQTAYEQYF. DNA for the CDR3: TGTGCCAGCAGCTTACGTCAGACAGCCTACGAGCAGTACTTC.

The chain couples TRBV19 to TRBJ2-1, with D maybe TRBD2 (6 bases). Germline V gene sequence: CDR1 LNHDA, CDR2 SQIVND (reference sequence). The CDR3 has 15 residues. Trimming pared 3 bases from V and 4 bases from J, leaving 13 bases between. CDR3 region: CASSISSGLYNEQFF. The CDR3 DNA follows: TGTGCCAGTAGTATCTCGAGCGGGCTTTACAATGAGCAGTTCTTC.

This clone was counted once. The chain employs TRBV9 and TRBJ2-7; 11 bases fit TRBD2. Unmatched junction bases numbered 6, after V lost 0 bases and J lost 4 bases. The length of the CDR3 is 16 residues. Germline CDR1 is SGDLS and CDR2 is YYNGEE. The CDR3 bases are TGTGCCAGCAGCGTAGGCGGACTAGCGGGCAGGTACGAGCAGTACTTC. This translates into CASSVGGLAGRYEQYF.

This chain links TRBV28 with TRBJ2-7, with 10 bases matching TRBD2. The CDR3 has 15 amino acids. In germline, CDR1 is MDHEN, CDR2 SYDVKM. J gave up 5 bases and V 6 bases, and 10 bases lay outside the gene matches. In DNA, the CDR3 is TGTGCCAGCAGCTCTGTAGCGGGAGGTTGGAACGAGCAGTACTTC. It translates to CASSSVAGGWNEQYF.

V gene TRBV9 combines with J gene TRBJ2-7; 12 bases are shared with TRBD1. Looked up from germline, CDR1 is SGDLS and CDR2 is YYNGEE. The CDR3 covers 14 residues. V was pared by 6 bases and J by 5 bases, with 6 bases of the junction left unmatched. The CDR3 protein is CASTSGTGGHEQYF. CDR3 bases: TGTGCCAGCACTTCCGGGACAGGGGGCCACGAGCAGTACTTC.

The V gene is TRBV6-5, the J gene TRBJ2-7; the match to TRBD1 covers 11 bases. The CDR3 has 14 residues. Germline CDR1 and CDR2: MNHEY and SVGAGI. The trim removed 6 bases at V and 5 bases at J, leaving 6 bases unmatched. This CDR3 is CASSRDRGADEQYF. DNA for the CDR3: TGTGCCAGCAGCCGGGACAGGGGGGCCGACGAGCAGTACTTC.

Only one count was recorded for this clone. J is TRBJ2-3 and V is TRBV11-2; 11 bases agree with TRBD2. The CDR3 spans 14 residues. The ends lost 5 bases at V and 5 bases at J; junction bases unmatched: 3. Germline values: CDR1 SGHAT, CDR2 FQNNGV. As DNA, the CDR3 is TGTGCCAGCAGCCCAGGACTAGCGGGAGATACGCAGTATTTT. Amino acids: CASSPGLAGDTQYF.

V is TRBV4-3 and J is TRBJ1-1, with TRBD1 identical over 9 bases. Unmatched junction bases numbered 2, after V lost 3 bases and J lost 3 bases. The CDR3 loop spans 14 amino acids. Germline lookup yields CDR1 LGHNA and CDR2 YSLEER. This CDR3 is CASSHGDRDTEAFF. The CDR3 DNA reads as TGCGCCAGCAGCCATGGGGACAGGGACACTGAAGCTTTCTTT.

This chain joins TRBV15 and TRBJ1-2; weak D call: TRBD1 (6 bases). Per germline, CDR1 LNHNV and CDR2 YYDKDF (reference sequence). This CDR3 is built from 15 residues. Trimming cost V 2 bases and J 4 bases, with 14 bases left between them. CDR3 in DNA: TGTGCCACCAGCAGATGGCCCGTACAGGGCTATGGCTACACCTTC. It encodes CATSRWPVQGYGYTF.

This rearrangement joins TRBV9 to TRBJ2-7, with a tentative D call TRBD1 (5 bases). CDR1 is SGDLS and CDR2 is YYNGEE in the germline V gene. The CDR3 runs 14 residues. V lost 0 bases, J lost 3 bases, and 10 bases lay in between. In DNA form, the CDR3 reads TGTGCCAGCAGCGTAGATGGGGCCCTCTACGAGCAGTACTTC. Its protein product is CASSVDGALYEQYF.

The chain carries TRBV9 and TRBJ1-2; maybe TRBD1 (6 bases). The ends were cut back, 0 bases at V and 2 bases at J, with 11 bases in the middle. The CDR3 spans 15 residues. Germline CDR1 and CDR2: SGDLS and YYNGEE. The CDR3: CASSVGRDMNYGYTF. The CDR3 nucleotides are TGTGCCAGCAGCGTAGGAAGGGACATGAACTATGGCTACACCTTC.

This chain joins TRBV4-3 and TRBJ2-1, with 7 bases fitting TRBD1. Looked up from germline, CDR1 is LGHNA and CDR2 is YSLEER. With V trimmed by 0 bases and J by 5 bases, 13 bases remained unmatched. This CDR3 region has 18 residues. The CDR3 bases are TGCGCCAGCAGCCAAGATCTTACAGACAGGGTGACCAACAATGAGCAGTTCTTC. The encoded protein is CASSQDLTDRVTNNEQFF.

The chain joins TRBV6-5 to TRBJ2-7; 12 positions match TRBD2. The V segment lost 5 bases and the J segment 2 bases; nucleotides outside the gene matches: 1. CDR3 length: 14 residues. The germline CDR1 and CDR2 sequences are MNHEY and SVGAGI. DNA for the CDR3: TGTGCCAGCAGTCCTAGCGGGAGGGCCTACGAGCAGTACTTC. It specifies CASSPSGRAYEQYF.

The chain uses TRBV4-1 and TRBJ2-5, with 10 bases lining up with TRBD1. The CDR3 runs to 15 residues. Germline V gene sequence: CDR1 MGHRA, CDR2 YSYEKL. Losses at the gene ends were 4 bases for V and 5 bases for J; bases not matched to a gene: 7. Here the CDR3 DNA reads TGCGCCAGCAGCCGCAACCCGGGACAGGGGGAGACCCAGTACTTC. It encodes CASSRNPGQGETQYF.

The J gene is TRBJ2-7, the V gene TRBV4-1, with 10 bases lining up with TRBD1. V lost 2 bases to trimming and J lost 2 bases; unmatched junction nucleotides: 6. Germline assignment: CDR1 MGHRA and CDR2 YSYEKL. The CDR3 is made up of 16 amino acids. The DNA of the CDR3 is TGCGCCAGCAGCCAACCAGGACAGGGGGTGACCTACGAGCAGTACTTC. Its translation is CASSQPGQGVTYEQYF.

The chain joins TRBV6-5 to TRBJ2-1; 10 bases line up with TRBD1. This CDR3 is built from 14 residues. The V segment lost 6 bases and the J segment 3 bases; nucleotides outside the gene matches: 2. The germline gives CDR1 MNHEY, CDR2 SVGAGI. CDR3 coding DNA: TGTGCCAGCAGACGGACAGGGGGCTACAATGAGCAGTTCTTC. It codes for CASRRTGGYNEQFF.

This clone was picked up one time. This chain joins TRBV2 and TRBJ1-4; D ambiguous. This CDR3 comprises 14 residues. The V gene lost 3 bases and the J gene lost 8 bases, with 13 bases spanning the gap. The germline V gene has CDR1 SNHLY and CDR2 FYNNEI. The CDR3 loop is CASSDGPLGEKLFF. The CDR3 bases are TGTGCCAGCAGTGATGGGCCTCTGGGCGAAAAACTGTTTTTT.

V and J are TRBV7-2 and TRBJ2-1, with a weak D call TRBD1 (6 bases). V shed 3 bases and J shed 9 bases, with 12 bases lying between them. The CDR3 spans 13 residues. Germline V gives CDR1 SGHTA, CDR2 FQGNSA. The CDR3 is CASSFLTGSEQFF. DNA of the CDR3: TGTGCCAGCAGCTTCCTTACAGGGAGTGAGCAGTTCTTC.

The chain carries TRBV5-1 and TRBJ2-2; 9 nucleotides align to TRBD2. V was clipped by 7 bases and J by 5 bases; unmatched bases: 12. Germline CDR1 reads SGHRS; CDR2 reads YFSETQ. The CDR3 runs 16 residues. Written as DNA, the CDR3 is TGCGCCAGCGAGATTAGCGGGAGAATAGGAACCGGGGAGCTGTTTTTT. It specifies CASEISGRIGTGELFF.

The CDR3: CAWSRRTARTEAFF. The CDR3 DNA sequence: TGTGCCTGGAGTAGGCGGACTGCGAGGACTGAAGCTTTCTTT. The chain links TRBV30 to TRBJ1-1; no reliable D call. CDR3 length equals 14 residues. V was shortened by 2 bases and J by 5 bases, with 15 bases between the two germline ends. Germline CDR1 GTSNPN, CDR2 SVGIG (reference sequence).

The genes are TRBV15 and TRBJ2-3; 9 bases agree with TRBD2. The length of the CDR3 is 15 residues. Losses at the gene ends were 0 bases for V and 6 bases for J; bases not matched to a gene: 4. Looked up from germline, CDR1 is LNHNV and CDR2 is YYDKDF (reference sequence). The CDR3 here is CATSREAGGADTQYF. CDR3 nucleotides: TGTGCCACCAGCAGAGAAGCGGGAGGCGCCGATACGCAGTATTTT.

The genes are TRBV27 and TRBJ2-7, with no clear D. The germline V gene encodes CDR1 MNHEY and CDR2 SMNVEV (reference sequence). V shed 7 bases and J shed 3 bases, with 10 bases lying between them. This CDR3 is 12 amino acids long. CDR3 sequence: CASMGPRYEQYF. The CDR3 DNA follows: TGTGCCAGCATGGGCCCCCGCTACGAGCAGTACTTC.

The rearrangement uses TRBV6-1 and TRBJ1-1; D gene ambiguous. Germline V gene lookup returns CDR1 MNHNS and CDR2 SASEGT. Trimming removed 4 bases at V and 4 bases at J, with 13 bases between. This CDR3 is built from 14 residues. The CDR3 protein is CASSVRGFGTEAFF. The CDR3 nucleotides are TGTGCCAGCAGTGTCCGGGGATTCGGCACTGAAGCTTTCTTT.

V usage is TRBV6-5 and J usage is TRBJ2-7, with D possibly being TRBD1 (5 bases). This CDR3 comprises 13 residues. Trimming cost V 8 bases and J 2 bases, with 13 bases left between them. Germline V gives CDR1 MNHEY, CDR2 SVGAGI. CDR3 loop: CASFDRRPYEQYF. The CDR3 bases are TGTGCCAGCTTCGACAGAAGACCCTACGAGCAGTACTTC.

The V and J genes are TRBV30 and TRBJ2-7; D unresolved. Deletions cut 2 bases from V and 3 bases from J, with 8 bases between. This CDR3 contains 12 residues. The germline V gene has CDR1 GTSNPN and CDR2 SVGIG (reference sequence). This CDR3 reads CAWSPSFYEQYF. Written as DNA, the CDR3 is TGTGCCTGGAGTCCCAGTTTCTACGAGCAGTACTTC.